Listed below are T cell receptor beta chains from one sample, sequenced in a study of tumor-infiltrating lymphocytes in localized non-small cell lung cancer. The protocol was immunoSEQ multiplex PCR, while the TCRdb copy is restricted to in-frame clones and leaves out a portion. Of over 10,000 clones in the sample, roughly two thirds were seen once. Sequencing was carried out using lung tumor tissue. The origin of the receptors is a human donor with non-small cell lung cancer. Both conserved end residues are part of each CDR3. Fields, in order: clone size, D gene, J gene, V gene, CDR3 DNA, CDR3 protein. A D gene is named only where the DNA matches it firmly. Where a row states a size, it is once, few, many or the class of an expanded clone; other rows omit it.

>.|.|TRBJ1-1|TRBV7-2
TGTGCCAGCAGCTTAATGGGACCCCAGAACACTGAAGCTTTCTTT
CASSLMGPQNTEAFF
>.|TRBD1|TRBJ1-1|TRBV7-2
TGTGCCAGCATCGGACAGGCATTCACTGAAGCTTTCTTT
CASIGQAFTEAFF
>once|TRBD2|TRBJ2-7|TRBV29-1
TGCAGCGTTGAATCGGCTAGCGGGAGGGCTCAGTACGAGCAGTACTTC
CSVESASGRAQYEQYF
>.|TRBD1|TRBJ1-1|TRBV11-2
TGTGCCAGCAGCTTAGGGACAGGGGGTGTGCGGGCCACTGAAGCTTTCTTT
CASSLGTGGVRATEAFF
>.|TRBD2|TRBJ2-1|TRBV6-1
TGTGCCAGCAGTGGGCGACTAGCGGGAGTGGGTGAGCAGTTCTTC
CASSGRLAGVGEQFF
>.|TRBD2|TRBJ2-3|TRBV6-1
TGTGCCAGCAGTGACCCTCTGACTAGCGGGAGTAGCACAGATACGCAGTATTTT
CASSDPLTSGSSTDTQYF
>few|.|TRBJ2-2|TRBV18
TGTGCCAGCTCACCACCGTCCGGGGAGCTGTTTTTT
CASSPPSGELFF
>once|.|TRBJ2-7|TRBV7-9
TGTGCCAGCAGCCAGGCCGGGTATGCCTACGAGCAGTACTTC
CASSQAGYAYEQYF
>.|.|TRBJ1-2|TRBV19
TGTGCCAGTAGTATATATGAGGGAACCTATGGCTACACCTTC
CASSIYEGTYGYTF
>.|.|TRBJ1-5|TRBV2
TGTGCCAGCAGTGGGGACATAGAGTTCCAGCATTTT
CASSGDIEFQHF
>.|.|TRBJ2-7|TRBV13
TGTGCCAGCAGCTTAGGATACGAGCAGTACTTC
CASSLGYEQYF
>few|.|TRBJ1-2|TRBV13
TGTGCCAGCAGTTTAGCAGGGATCTACACCTTC
CASSLAGIYTF
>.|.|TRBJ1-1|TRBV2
TGTGCCACCGGGACGGTGAACACTGAAGCTTTCTTT
CATGTVNTEAFF
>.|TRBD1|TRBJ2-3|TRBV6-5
TGTGCCAGCAGTTACGCGACAGGGGCCGGCACAGATACGCAGTATTTT
CASSYATGAGTDTQYF
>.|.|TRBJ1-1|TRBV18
TGTGCCAGCTCACCCGAGGGGAACACTGAAGCTTTCTTT
CASSPEGNTEAFF
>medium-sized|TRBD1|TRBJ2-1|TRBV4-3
TGCGCCAGCAGCCAAGATGGACAGGGGAGATTTAATGAGCAGTTCTTC
CASSQDGQGRFNEQFF
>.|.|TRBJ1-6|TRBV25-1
TGTGCCACCCGGACAGTGGATAATTCACCCCTCCACTTT
CATRTVDNSPLHF
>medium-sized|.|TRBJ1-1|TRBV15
TGTGCCACCAGCAGAGCCGACAGGCCCCTCTCCTTT
CATSRADRPLSF
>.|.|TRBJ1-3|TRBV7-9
TGTGCCAGCAGCCCGACGGCAAGCCTGGGGAACACCATATATTTT
CASSPTASLGNTIYF
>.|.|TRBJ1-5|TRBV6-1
TGTGCCAGCAGTGAACAATGGAGTCGCCAGCCCCAGCATTTT
CASSEQWSRQPQHF